This record concerns one T cell receptor beta chain sequence. This specimen belongs to a study of blood T cell repertoires in COVID-19. Study information: Specimens from acute and convalescent COVID-19 originated in the United States, Italy and Spain. PBMCs, B-cell-depleted T cells, or T cells were the source of the cDNA or gDNA that made up the material.

The V end lost 4 bases, the J end lost 5 bases, and 12 bases lay between the germline ends. CDR3 length: 13 residues. As processed by the authors: Reference gene primer amplification gave nucleated cell count estimates. Produced via immunoSEQ multiplex PCR; TCRdb's table is partial and in-frame only. The DNA was the basis for D and trimming; V, J and clone size are from that table. This sample has approximately 88,000 clones; 70% to 80% occur once, and the top ten carry around 50%. The sequence was obtained from a human donor in a cohort sampled during active COVID-19. V and J are TRBV12-3 or TRBV12-4 and TRBJ2-7; D might be TRBD1 (6 bases). The sequenced material came from peripheral blood. CDR3 amino acids: CASSWLGADEQYF. The CDR3, as DNA: TGTGCCAGCAGTTGGTTGGGGGCTGACGAGCAGTACTTC.